The rows below give T cell receptor beta chains drawn from one sample of a study of cytomegalovirus exposure and HLA in healthy donors. The assay was immunoSEQ multiplex PCR, and TCRdb's table has in-frame clones only and misses some. The ten most abundant clones cover 0.95% to 1.3% of a sample with tens of thousands of clones. Source material: PBMCs. These TCRs come from a woman aged 25 to 45 in good health and CMV-seronegative. The CDR3 runs from the conserved cysteine through the conserved F or W. A D gene is named only where the DNA matches it firmly.

TRBD1	TRBV19	TRBJ1-5	TGTGCCAGCGACGACAGGGGGCTTCAGCCCCAGCATTTT	CASDDRGLQPQHF
NA	TRBV5-1	TRBJ2-3	TGCGCCAGCAGCTTGGGGCAGGGTCGCGATACGCAGTATTTT	CASSLGQGRDTQYF
TRBD1	TRBV30	TRBJ1-1	TGTGCCGGGAATCTGGGACAGAGTGGGGGCACTGAAGCTTTCTTT	CAGNLGQSGGTEAFF
NA	TRBV30	TRBJ1-1	TGTGCCTTTTCGGGGCAGGGGATGAAGAAGCACAACACTGAAGCTTTCTTT	CAFSGQGMKKHNTEAFF
NA	TRBV28	TRBJ1-5	TGTGCCAGCAGCAATCCACAGGGTCAGCCCCAGCATTTT	CASSNPQGQPQHF
NA	TRBV30	TRBJ1-5	TGTGCCTGGAGTTCCTCAGTTGGGCGGCCCCAGCATTTT	CAWSSSVGRPQHF
TRBD2	TRBV5-1	TRBJ2-3	TGCGCCAGCGGGGTCGGGGGGGGCCATTCCCGCACAGATACGCAGTATTTT	CASGVGGGHSRTDTQYF
TRBD2	TRBV30	TRBJ2-2	TGTGCCTGGAGTGTCCACACTAGCGGGGGGAGGTTCGGGGAGCTGTTTTTT	CAWSVHTSGGRFGELFF
TRBD1	TRBV7-8	TRBJ2-7	TGTGCCAGCAGCTTAGGACAGGGGACCTACGAGCAGTACTTC	CASSLGQGTYEQYF
NA	TRBV5-1	TRBJ2-3	TGCGCCAGCAGCGCGGGACTTTTCACAGATACGCAGTATTTT	CASSAGLFTDTQYF
NA	TRBV28	TRBJ1-2	TGTGCCAGCAGTTTATTATCCCCCTATGGCTACACCTTC	CASSLLSPYGYTF
NA	TRBV2	TRBJ1-2	TGTGCCAGCAGTGAATTGGCCCGAGACAGGCCCTTC	CASSELARDRPF
TRBD1	TRBV5-4	TRBJ2-3	TGTGCCAGCAGCTCCCGACAGGGGAGGTGGAAAGATACGCAGTATTTT	CASSSRQGRWKDTQYF
NA	TRBV27	TRBJ1-2	TGTGCCAGCAGTCCAAGACAGGCCCTCTTTGGCTACACCTTC	CASSPRQALFGYTF
NA	TRBV19	TRBJ2-2	TGTGCCAGTAGTCAGACCGGGGAGCTGTTTTTT	CASSQTGELFF
TRBD2	TRBV19	TRBJ2-1	TGTGCCAGTAGTACCGGGACTAGCGGGAGTAATGAGCAGTTCTTC	CASSTGTSGSNEQFF
TRBD2	TRBV5-1	TRBJ2-1	TGCGCCAGCAGCCTGGTGGGGGTAGCGGGAGGCCTGAGGGAGCAGTTCTTC	CASSLVGVAGGLREQFF